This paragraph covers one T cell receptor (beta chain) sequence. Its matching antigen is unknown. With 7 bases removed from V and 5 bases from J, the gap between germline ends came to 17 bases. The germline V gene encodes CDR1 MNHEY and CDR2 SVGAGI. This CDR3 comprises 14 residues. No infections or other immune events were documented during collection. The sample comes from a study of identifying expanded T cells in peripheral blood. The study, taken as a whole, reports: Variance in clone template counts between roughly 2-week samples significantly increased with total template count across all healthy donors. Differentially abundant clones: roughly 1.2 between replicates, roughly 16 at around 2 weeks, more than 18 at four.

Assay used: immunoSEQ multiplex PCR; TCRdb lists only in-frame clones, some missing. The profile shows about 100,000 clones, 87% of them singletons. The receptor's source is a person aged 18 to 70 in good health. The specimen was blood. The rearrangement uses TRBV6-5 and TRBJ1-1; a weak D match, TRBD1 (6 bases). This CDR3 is CASTLDSVGTEAFF. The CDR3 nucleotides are TGTGCCAGCACCTTGGACAGCGTGGGGACTGAAGCTTTCTTT.